Reported below is one T cell receptor beta chain. What it recognizes is unknown. Using immunoSEQ multiplex PCR, the repertoire was profiled, and TCRdb retains in-frame clones only, with some absent. The sample lists about 24,000 clones, approximately 85% occurring once. This record belongs to a study of T cells in narcolepsy. Study-level background: Enrolled donors included narcolepsy type 1 or type 2 patients and healthy controls.

The study's findings and limits: Autoreactive clone sequences were missing from some blood memory CD4+ repertoires. HCRT-specific and TRIB2-specific autoreactive clonotypes appeared among same-patient CSF and blood CD4+ clonotypes. Healthy controls reportedly lacked the autoreactive clonotypes serially found in patients' blood.

Source material: CD45RA- memory CD4+ T cells from PBMCs. The receptor was derived from a human donor with narcolepsy.

CDR3 residues: CASSFEGTSDEQFF. The CDR3 nucleotides are TGTGCCAGCAGCTTTGAGGGAACATCCGATGAGCAGTTCTTC. The chain couples TRBV7-7 to TRBJ2-1; D is possibly TRBD2 (5 bases). V lost 3 bases and J lost 8, with 14 bases in between. Germline loops: CDR1 SSHAT, CDR2 FNYEAQ (reference sequence). CDR3 length equals 14 residues.